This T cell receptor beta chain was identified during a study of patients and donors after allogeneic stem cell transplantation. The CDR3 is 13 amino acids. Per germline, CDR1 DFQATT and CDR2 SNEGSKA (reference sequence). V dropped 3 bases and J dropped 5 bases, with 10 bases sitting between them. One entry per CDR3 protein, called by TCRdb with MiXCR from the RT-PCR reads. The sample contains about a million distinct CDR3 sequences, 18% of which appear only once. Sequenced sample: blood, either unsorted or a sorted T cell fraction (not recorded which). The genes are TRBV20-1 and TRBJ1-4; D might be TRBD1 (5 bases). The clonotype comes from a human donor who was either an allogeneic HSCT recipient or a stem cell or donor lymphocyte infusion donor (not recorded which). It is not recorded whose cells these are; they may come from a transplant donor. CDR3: CSARTVKNEKLFF. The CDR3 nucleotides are TGCAGTGCTAGGACAGTTAAAAATGAAAAACTGTTTTTT.